This T cell receptor beta chain was sequenced during a study of CD8+CD57+ T cells in acquired aplastic anemia (dated by TCRdb to between 2018 and 2020). General notes on the study: A mean of about 3.2 ug of DNA, ranging from about 0.2 to 27.4 ug, was extracted from sorted CD4+ and CD8+ cells. CD8+CD57+ expansion was defined as frequency above the mean frequency observed in healthy subjects. Overall study outcomes, separate from this receptor: CD8+ Simpson's diversity did not differ significantly between patients and healthy controls (P=0.060). About 28 CD8+ CDR3 sequences were found in both patients and controls but appeared to be highly expressed in patients and within the immunodominant clones of the patients.

CDR3 length: 13 amino acids, cysteine to phenylalanine. Only the CDR3 DNA stays, 39 bases, in frame from base 1. V trim: 7 bases; J trim: 5 bases; unmatched bases: 6. According to the germline V gene, CDR1 reads SNHLY and CDR2 reads FYNNEI. Turning to this clonotype: Its antigen remains unidentified. Within one base of it there is no much larger clone, and no base qualities were kept.

Genomic DNA was used as template for profiling of TCR beta VDJ combinations and CDR3 sequences. TCR repertoire sequencing was run on an Illumina HiSeq 2000. The paper's data handling went like this. TRBV/TRBJ rearrangement plots, CDR3 size and DJ length profiles, and Simpson's diversity index were used to assess repertoires. The immunodominant clone was defined as the most abundant DNA sequence in deep sequencing data. CDR3 amino acid sequences were checked for sharing between subjects and were compared against published repertoires and the VDJdb database. TCRdb passed the public sequencing reads through fastp at Q25 and MiXCR, retaining productive beta sequences. Identical CDR3 protein sequences are pooled into one entry, listed with their most common genes and DNA. The V and J calls and clone size come from TCRdb's table, not from the authors' own analysis. Recorded for this sample are about 180,000 distinct CDR3 sequences; less than 60% of them occurred a single time. In total, the top ten clones hold about 1.8% of the sample.

Expansion of CD8+CD57+ cells had been shown by flow cytometry in the patients chosen for sequencing. Severe acquired aplastic anemia was diagnosed in all patients according to International Study of Aplastic Anemia and Agranulocytosis and Camitta criteria. No therapy had been received by the patients at the time of blood sampling. In the study, sorted CD4+ and CD8+ blood T cells from patients with severe aplastic anemia and from healthy subjects underwent deep sequencing of TCR repertoires. Patients were enrolled in the USA under clinicaltrials.gov protocols 00001620, 01623167, 00001397, 00071045, 00081523 and 00961064. Ficoll-Paque density gradient centrifugation was used to isolate peripheral blood mononuclear cells. CD4+ and CD8+ T cells were sorted by FACS or magnetic beads before DNA extraction.

Specimen: sorted CD4+, CD8+, or CD8+CD57+ T cells (not recorded which) from PBMCs. This TCR was sampled from a human donor with aplastic anemia. The chain is encoded by TRBV2 joined to TRBJ2-5, with 8 bases in between that match TRBD2. This receptor carries the CDR3 CASISGSRETQYF. The DNA sequence is given as TGTGCCAGCATCAGCGGGAGTCGGGAGACCCAGTACTTC.